The entry that follows covers one T cell receptor (beta chain) sequence. There are many counts of this clone. Its antigen remains undetermined. No per-base quality is available; no much larger clone lies one base away. The data were obtained in a study of metastatic and nonmetastatic thyroid tumors (dated by TCRdb to about 2020). A note on the overall study: The researchers compared repertoires between peripheral blood samples and tumor or nodule tissue samples from patients with malignant or benign thyroid disease.

Before undergoing thyroid surgery, none of the patients had been given any kind of treatment. The study retrospectively analysed patient clinical samples collected from the early 2010s to the late 2010s using T-cell receptor beta sequencing. V is cut by 4 bases and J by 2 bases, and the space between the germline ends is 11 bases. The germline V gene gives CDR1 as SGHNT and CDR2 as YENEEA. Its CDR3 holds 14 amino acids, cysteine through phenylalanine. Only CDR3 DNA is held: 42 bases, read in frame from base 1. Library preparation was by PCR. The sequencing machine was an Illumina HiSeq 4000. High-throughput sequencing was used to profile the TCR beta-chain CDR3 region of every patient. In the authors' own workflow: A classifier to discriminate distant-metastatic papillary thyroid cancer patients was built from CDR3 differences across clinicopathological groups. Repertoire diversity was assessed with the Shannon index, and tumor-blood repertoire similarity with the Morisita-Horn index. The raw public reads went through TCRdb reprocessing: fastp at Q25, MiXCR clone calling, in-frame beta chains kept. TCRdb's processing, not the authors' own work, is the source of the V and J calls. The sample table records around 40,000 clones; 17% of these occur just once. The ten largest make up 6.2% of the sample.

Results and caveats for the whole study, not just this receptor: TCR beta diversity was reported as significantly higher in malignant tumors than in benign nodules, in both blood and tumor samples.

This chain is built from TRBV11-3 and TRBJ2-5, with the D call tentatively TRBD1 or TRBD2, each fitting 5 bases. The TCR was taken from a male donor with papillary thyroid cancer or a benign thyroid nodule (not recorded which). Some clones in this sample may be carry-over from other donors' samples. What was sequenced was blood. DNA sequence: TGTGCCAGCAGCTCCAGGGACCAACAAGAGACCCAGTACTTC. This codes for CASSSRDQQETQYF.